The clone carrying this T cell receptor (beta chain) was seen at least ten times. Its antigen is still unknown. This CDR3 contains 14 residues. J was trimmed by 2 bases and V by 10 bases; bases with no gene match: 6. Germline loops: CDR1 MDHEN, CDR2 SYDVKM. These data are taken from a study of neurological immune-mediated disorders. Broader study findings: HTLV-1-associated myelopathy showed the most TCR clonal expansion; multiple sclerosis the least, below healthy controls. Subjects shared no identical expanded-clone CDR3 amino acid sequences, suggesting private TCR-beta repertoires in all groups.

The method for making cDNA was 5'RACE, and it used 10-nucleotide random UMIs. TCRdb re-called the 5' RACE reads through MiXCR, storing one row per CDR3 protein. This table has about 30,000 distinct CDR3 sequences, 5.5% to 6% appearing once. Input was about a million sorted T cells, either CD4+ or CD8+. Specimen: CD4+ T cells from blood. The V gene is TRBV28, the J gene TRBJ2-3; 10 nucleotides agree with TRBD2. This sequence was found in a woman aged 50 to 60 in good health. The CDR3 here is CAIGLADLTDTQYF. The CDR3 bases are TGTGCCATAGGACTAGCGGATCTCACAGATACGCAGTATTTT.